Presented here are 28 T cell receptor beta chains from one specimen sequenced in a study of T cell clonotyping in hematopoietic cell transplantation. The table came from immunoSEQ multiplex PCR; TCRdb's copy has only in-frame clones and leaves some out. Of about 18,000 clones detected, about 82% appear once; the ten largest clones hold around 8%. Time point of the sample: recipient sample about 28 days before transplant, after cytoreduction. Sequenced here: peripheral blood mononuclear cells, sampled before stem cell transplant. These receptors all come from a man aged 50 to 59 with acute myeloid leukemia. Some clones in this sample may be carry-over from other donors' samples.

The chain combines TRBV19 with TRBJ1-4; 7 nucleotides agree with TRBD1. The CDR3 spans 14 residues. V dropped 4 bases and J dropped 4; count of bases not matched to a gene: 3. The germline V gene has CDR1 LNHDA and CDR2 SQIVND (reference sequence). CDR3 nucleotides: TGTGCCAGTAGTAGGGGACAGAATAATGAAAAACTGTTTTTT. It specifies CASSRGQNNEKLFF.

The V gene is TRBV6-5, the J gene TRBJ1-1, with TRBD1 identical over 11 bases. This CDR3 has 16 amino acids. Germline-derived CDR1 and CDR2 are MNHEY and SVGAGI. V lost 2 bases and J lost 4; bases outside the gene matches: 6. CDR3 region: CASSYRTGGVSTEAFF. The CDR3 DNA reads as TGTGCCAGCAGTTACCGGACAGGGGGCGTGAGCACTGAAGCTTTCTTT.

This clone was seen just once. The rearrangement links TRBV5-5 to TRBJ2-7, with no clear D. CDR1 and CDR2 (germline): SGHKS, YYEKEE (reference sequence). This CDR3 region has 15 residues. The ends were cut back, 1 base at V and 0 bases at J, with 11 bases in the middle. The CDR3 DNA sequence: TGTGCCAGCAGCTTGTGGTCAGCCAGCTCCTACGAGCAGTACTTC. It encodes CASSLWSASSYEQYF.

The genes are TRBV15 and TRBJ1-2; TRBD1 might be the D (5 bases). Germline V gene lookup returns CDR1 LNHNV and CDR2 YYDKDF (reference sequence). The CDR3 extends over 13 amino acids. V was cut by 0 bases and J by 6 bases, with 8 bases left in between. Written as DNA, the CDR3 is TGTGCCACCAGCAGAGAAAGGGACGATGGCTACACCTTC. It specifies CATSRERDDGYTF.

CDR3 protein: CASSDRVDEKLFF. The CDR3 nucleotides are TGTGCCAGCAGTGACAGAGTTGATGAAAAACTGTTTTTT. The chain links TRBV6-6 to TRBJ1-4; the D gene is possibly TRBD1 (5 bases). The V gene lost 5 bases and the J gene lost 6 bases, with 10 bases spanning the gap. The CDR3 length is 13 residues. From germline, CDR1 is MNHNY and CDR2 SVGAGI (reference sequence).

The rearrangement joins TRBV2 to TRBJ2-1; D gene uncertain. V lost 4 bases and J 0 bases, leaving 10 bases between the germline ends. This CDR3 region has 15 residues. From germline, CDR1 is SNHLY and CDR2 FYNNEI. In DNA form, the CDR3 reads TGTGCCAGCAGTGGTGAGGTGAGCTCCTACAATGAGCAGTTCTTC. Translation: CASSGEVSSYNEQFF.

The genes are TRBV19 and TRBJ2-5; TRBD2 might be the D (5 bases). From germline, CDR1 is LNHDA and CDR2 SQIVND (reference sequence). The V gene lost 4 bases and the J gene lost 5 bases, with 17 bases spanning the gap. CDR3 size: 15 residues. As DNA, the CDR3 is TGTGCCAGTAGTACGTCCGGGTCCTCGGGGGAGACCCAGTACTTC. This sequence encodes CASSTSGSSGETQYF.

This rearrangement joins TRBV7-2 to TRBJ1-2; no firm D call. Per germline, CDR1 SGHTA and CDR2 FQGNSA. CDR3 size: 12 residues. Trimming cost V 4 bases and J 4 bases, with 7 bases left between them. The CDR3 spells CASSSLAYGYTF. The CDR3 DNA sequence: TGTGCCAGCAGCTCACTTGCCTATGGCTACACCTTC.

The gene calls are TRBV7-3 and TRBJ1-1, with TRBD1 identical over 9 bases. The CDR3 extends over 19 amino acids. CDR1 and CDR2 (germline): SGHTA, FQGTGA. J was trimmed by 0 bases and V by 4 bases; bases with no gene match: 15. The DNA for the CDR3 is TGTGCCAGCAGCTCGCGTCCCGGGACAGGGTCCTTATTGAACACTGAAGCTTTCTTT. Protein product: CASSSRPGTGSLLNTEAFF. Full variable domain (rest looked up from reference TRBV7-3 and TRBJ1-1): GAGVSQTPSNKVTEKGKYVELRCDPISGHTALYWYRQSLGQGPEFLIYFQGTGAADDSGLPNDRFFAVRPEGSVSTLKIQRTERGDSAVYLCASSSRPGTGSLLNTEAFFGQGTRLTVV.

J is TRBJ2-2 and V is TRBV5-1; the match to TRBD2 covers 10 bases. The CDR3 spans 16 residues. The junction had 9 bases not matched to a gene; V was cut back by 4 bases and J by 6 bases. The V gene's germline CDR1 is SGHRS and CDR2 YFSETQ. The CDR3 protein is CASSPGLAVAPGELFF. CDR3 nucleotide sequence: TGCGCCAGCAGCCCCGGACTAGCGGTGGCACCCGGGGAGCTGTTTTTT.

The genes are TRBV5-1 and TRBJ2-1; D perhaps matches TRBD2 (5 bases). Per the germline V gene, CDR1 is SGHRS and CDR2 is YFSETQ. Trimming cost V 4 bases and J 5 bases, with 19 bases left between them. The CDR3 is 16 amino acids. The CDR3 is CASSPIRRVLNNEQFF. CDR3 in DNA: TGCGCCAGCAGCCCGATAAGGCGGGTTCTCAACAATGAGCAGTTCTTC. The full variable domain, its missing parts supplied by reference TRBV5-1 and TRBJ2-1, is KAGVTQTPRYLIKTRGQQVTLSCSPISGHRSVSWYQQTPGQGLQFLFEYFSETQRNKGNFPGRFSGRQFSNSRSEMNVSTLELGDSALYLCASSPIRRVLNNEQFFGPGTRLTVL.

V usage is TRBV6-6 and J usage is TRBJ1-5; no clear D gene. V lost 8 bases and J lost 5, with 13 bases in between. The CDR3 covers 13 residues. Germline V CDR1 and CDR2: MNHNY, SVGAGI (reference sequence). In nucleotides, the CDR3 is TGTGCCAGCGAGTTGACCGCCGATCAGCCCCAGCATTTT. Translating it yields CASELTADQPQHF.

The V and J genes are TRBV2 and TRBJ1-2; no definite D call. The CDR3 spans 13 residues. Germline CDR1 SNHLY, CDR2 FYNNEI. Trimming left V 3 bases short and J 7 bases short, with 12 bases between. The CDR3 sequence is CASSDLTLSGYTF. CDR3 DNA: TGTGCCAGCAGTGACCTTACCCTCTCTGGCTACACCTTC.

Comment on this clone: Other DNA sequences in the sample encode the same CDR3. The chain recombines TRBV4-3 with TRBJ1-1; 8 nucleotides line up with TRBD1. Per the germline V gene, CDR1 is LGHNA and CDR2 is YSLEER. The V segment lost 1 base and the J segment 1 base; nucleotides outside the gene matches: 5. The CDR3 covers 16 residues. The DNA of the CDR3 is TGCGCCAGCAGCCAAGCCGCAGGGGGCTCGAACACTGAAGCTTTCTTT. It is translated as CASSQAAGGSNTEAFF.

The chain carries TRBV19 and TRBJ2-5; TRBD2 matches at 10 bases. The CDR3 has 16 amino acids. Per germline, CDR1 LNHDA and CDR2 SQIVND (reference sequence). The J segment lost 1 base and the V segment lost 1 base, leaving 3 bases of the junction unmatched. The CDR3 reads CASSIAASGGQETQYF. CDR3 coding DNA: TGTGCCAGTAGTATAGCGGCTAGCGGGGGCCAAGAGACCCAGTACTTC.

The chain links TRBV6-1 to TRBJ2-7, with D perhaps assigned TRBD1 or TRBD2 (6 bases each). Germline V gene lookup returns CDR1 MNHNS and CDR2 SASEGT. The CDR3 covers 13 residues. The ends were cut back, 7 bases at V and 1 base at J, with 11 bases in the middle. CDR3 amino acids: CASNPGASYEQYF. The CDR3 nucleotides are TGTGCCAGCAACCCGGGGGCATCCTACGAGCAGTACTTC.

This chain uses TRBV7-9 with TRBJ2-7; the match to TRBD1 covers 7 bases. The germline V gene has CDR1 SEHNR and CDR2 FQNEAQ (reference sequence). Trimming removed 5 bases from V and 7 bases from J; junction bases left unmatched: 5. This CDR3 contains 12 residues. CDR3 amino acids: CASSPDRDEQYF. For the CDR3, the DNA is TGTGCCAGCAGCCCCGACAGGGATGAGCAGTACTTC.

The CDR3 is CATSRGVYNEQFF. CDR3 nucleotides: TGTGCCACCAGCAGAGGGGTTTACAATGAGCAGTTCTTC. The chain recombines TRBV15 with TRBJ2-1; D remains unclear. V gave up 1 base and J gave up 4 bases, with 5 bases separating them. CDR1 LNHNV and CDR2 YYDKDF come from the germline V gene (reference sequence). This CDR3 contains 13 residues.

Only one count was recorded for this clone. V usage is TRBV5-8 and J usage is TRBJ2-7; 7 bases are shared with TRBD1. The length of the CDR3 is 14 residues. V was clipped by 2 bases and J by 0 bases; unmatched bases: 2. Germline CDR1 SGHTS, CDR2 YDEGEE. The DNA for the CDR3 is TGTGCCAGCAGCTTCGGGACAGCCTCCTACGAGCAGTACTTC. This translates into CASSFGTASYEQYF.

The chain links TRBV5-1 to TRBJ2-5; D might be TRBD2 (5 bases). Between the trimmed V and J ends, which lost 4 bases and 5 bases, there was a span of 12 bases. Germline lookup yields CDR1 SGHRS and CDR2 YFSETQ. The CDR3 runs to 13 residues. CDR3 coding DNA: TGCGCCAGCAGCCCCGACTATCGGGAGACCCAGTACTTC. This translates into CASSPDYRETQYF. The variable domain in full, with the rest retrieved from reference TRBV5-1 and TRBJ2-5, is KAGVTQTPRYLIKTRGQQVTLSCSPISGHRSVSWYQQTPGQGLQFLFEYFSETQRNKGNFPGRFSGRQFSNSRSEMNVSTLELGDSALYLCASSPDYRETQYFGPGTRLLVL.

The rearrangement links TRBV19 to TRBJ1-2, with D perhaps TRBD1 (6 bases). The V gene's germline CDR1 is LNHDA and CDR2 SQIVND (reference sequence). Trimming stripped 3 bases from V and 4 bases from J, with 18 bases between. The CDR3 runs 16 residues. CDR3 in DNA: TGTGCCAGTAGTATTGAGGGACGGGGGCCCGGCTATGGCTACACCTTC. Translating gives CASSIEGRGPGYGYTF.

The rearrangement links TRBV27 to TRBJ1-2; D possibly corresponds to TRBD1 (5 bases). The CDR3 contains 15 residues. V lost 1 base and J lost 0, with 9 bases in between. CDR1 and CDR2 from the germline V gene are MNHEY and SMNVEV (reference sequence). The CDR3 DNA reads TGTGCCAGCAGTTTATTCGGGGGGACTAACTATGGCTACACCTTC. It yields the protein CASSLFGGTNYGYTF.

The V gene is TRBV5-1, the J gene TRBJ2-7; D may be TRBD1 (7 bases). Trimming left V 1 base short and J 4 bases short, with 15 bases between. Per germline, CDR1 SGHRS and CDR2 YFSETQ. CDR3 size: 15 residues. Here the CDR3 reads CASSLRPGGNYEQYF. The DNA for the CDR3 is TGCGCCAGCAGCTTGAGGCCAGGGGGGAATTACGAGCAGTACTTC.

The CDR3 DNA sequence: TGTGCCAGCAATAAAGCCGGGACCTATGGCTACACCTTC. Translating gives CASNKAGTYGYTF. The chain has TRBV27 and TRBJ1-2; perhaps TRBD1 as D (5 bases). Trimming left V 7 bases short and J 4 bases short, with 13 bases between. Germline-derived CDR1 and CDR2 are MNHEY and SMNVEV (reference sequence). This CDR3 comprises 13 residues.

The chain couples TRBV14 to TRBJ2-5; no clear D. Germline V gene lookup returns CDR1 SGHDN and CDR2 FVKESK. The V gene lost 2 bases and the J gene lost 4 bases, with 2 bases spanning the gap. CDR3 length: 11 residues. The CDR3, as DNA: TGTGCCAGCAGCCAACGAGAGACCCAGTACTTC. It translates to CASSQRETQYF.

The genes are TRBV28 and TRBJ2-7, with a tentative D call TRBD2 (6 bases). The ends were cut back, 1 base at V and 6 bases at J, with 7 bases in the middle. The length of the CDR3 is 12 residues. CDR1 MDHEN and CDR2 SYDVKM come from the germline V gene. The CDR3 loop is CASSLFGGEQYF. CDR3 nucleotides: TGTGCCAGCAGTTTATTCGGGGGCGAGCAGTACTTC.

V gene TRBV19 combines with J gene TRBJ2-7; D gene ambiguous. Germline assignment: CDR1 LNHDA and CDR2 SQIVND (reference sequence). This CDR3 is built from 13 residues. V lost 5 bases, J lost 2 bases, and 10 bases lay in between. The CDR3: CASSLTRAYEQYF. As DNA, the CDR3 is TGTGCCAGTAGTCTGACAAGAGCCTACGAGCAGTACTTC. Looking up the rest from reference TRBV19 and TRBJ2-7 gives the full variable domain: DGGITQSPKYLFRKEGQNVTLSCEQNLNHDAMYWYRQDPGQGLRLIYYSQIVNDFQKGDIAEGYSVSREKKESFPLTVTSAQKNPTAFYLCASSLTRAYEQYFGPGTRLTVT.

The genes are TRBV15 and TRBJ1-6; 7 bases fit TRBD1. The germline V gene encodes CDR1 LNHNV and CDR2 YYDKDF (reference sequence). The CDR3 extends over 15 amino acids. Trimming at V came to 6 bases and at J to 2 bases, leaving 4 bases not matched to a gene. The CDR3 loop is CATRLQGTYNSPLHF. The CDR3 DNA follows: TGTGCCACCAGACTACAGGGGACCTATAATTCACCCCTCCACTTT. Variable domain in full (rest from reference TRBV15 and TRBJ1-6): DAMVIQNPRYQVTQFGKPVTLSCSQTLNHNVMYWYQQKSSQAPKLLFHYYDKDFNNEADTPDNFQSRRPNTSFCFLDIRSPGLGDTAMYLCATRLQGTYNSPLHFGNGTRLTVT.